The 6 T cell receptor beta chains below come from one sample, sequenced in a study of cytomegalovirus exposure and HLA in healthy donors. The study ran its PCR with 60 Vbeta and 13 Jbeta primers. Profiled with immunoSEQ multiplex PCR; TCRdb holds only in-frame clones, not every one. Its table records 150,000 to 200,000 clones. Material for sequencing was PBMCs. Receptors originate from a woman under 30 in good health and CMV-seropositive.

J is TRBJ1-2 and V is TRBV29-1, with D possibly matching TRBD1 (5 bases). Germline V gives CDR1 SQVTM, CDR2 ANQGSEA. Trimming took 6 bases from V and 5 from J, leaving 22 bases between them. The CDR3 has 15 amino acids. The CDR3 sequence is CSVGNMGQIKYGYTF. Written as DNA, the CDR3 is TGCAGCGTGGGCAATATGGGGCAGATTAAATATGGCTACACCTTC.

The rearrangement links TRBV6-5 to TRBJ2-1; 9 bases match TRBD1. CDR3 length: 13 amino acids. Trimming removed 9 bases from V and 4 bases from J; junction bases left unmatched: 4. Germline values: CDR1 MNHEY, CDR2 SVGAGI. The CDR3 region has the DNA TGTGCCAGTGGGACAGGGTCATACAATGAGCAGTTCTTC. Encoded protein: CASGTGSYNEQFF.

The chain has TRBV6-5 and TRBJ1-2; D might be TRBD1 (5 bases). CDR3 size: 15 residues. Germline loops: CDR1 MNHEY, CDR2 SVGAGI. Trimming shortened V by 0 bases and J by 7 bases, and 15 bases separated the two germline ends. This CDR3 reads CASSYSTQGSVGYTF. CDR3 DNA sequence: TGTGCCAGCAGTTACTCGACTCAGGGATCTGTTGGCTACACCTTC.

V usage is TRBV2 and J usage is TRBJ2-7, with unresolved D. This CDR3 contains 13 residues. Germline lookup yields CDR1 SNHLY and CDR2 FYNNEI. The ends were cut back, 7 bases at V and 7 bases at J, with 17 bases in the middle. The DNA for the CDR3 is TGTGCCAGCAACCAACAGCTCTTAGGAGAGCAGTACTTC. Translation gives CASNQQLLGEQYF.

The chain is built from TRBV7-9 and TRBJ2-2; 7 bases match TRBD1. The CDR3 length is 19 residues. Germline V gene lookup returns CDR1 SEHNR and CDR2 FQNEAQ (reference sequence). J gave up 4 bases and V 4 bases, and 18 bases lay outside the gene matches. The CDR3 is CASSSRQGAPSGSTGELFF. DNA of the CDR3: TGTGCCAGCAGCTCCCGACAGGGTGCCCCTTCGGGGAGCACCGGGGAGCTGTTTTTT.

The CDR3 sequence is CATHRGEGNYGYTF. The CDR3 coding sequence is TGTGCCACCCACCGAGGGGAGGGGAACTATGGCTACACCTTC. V and J are TRBV10-3 and TRBJ1-2; possible D gene TRBD1, 5 bases. This CDR3 has 14 amino acids. V shed 10 bases and J shed 2 bases, with 17 bases lying between them. Germline V gene lookup returns CDR1 ENHRY and CDR2 SYGVKD.